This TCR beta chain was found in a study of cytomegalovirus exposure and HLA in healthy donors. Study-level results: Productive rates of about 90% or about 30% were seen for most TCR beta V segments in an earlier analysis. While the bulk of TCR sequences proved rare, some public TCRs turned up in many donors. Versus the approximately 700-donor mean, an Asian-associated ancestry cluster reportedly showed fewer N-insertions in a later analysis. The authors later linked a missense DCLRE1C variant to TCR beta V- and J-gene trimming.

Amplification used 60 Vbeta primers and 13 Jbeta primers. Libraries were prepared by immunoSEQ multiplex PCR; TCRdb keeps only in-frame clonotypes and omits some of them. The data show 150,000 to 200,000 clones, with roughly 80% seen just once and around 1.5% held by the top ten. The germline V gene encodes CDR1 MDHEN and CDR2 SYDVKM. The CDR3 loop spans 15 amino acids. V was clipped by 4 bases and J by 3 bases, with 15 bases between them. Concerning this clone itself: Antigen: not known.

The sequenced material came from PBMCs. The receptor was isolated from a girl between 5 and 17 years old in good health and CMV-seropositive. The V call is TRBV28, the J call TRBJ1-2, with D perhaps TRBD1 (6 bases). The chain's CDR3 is CASSSPGETDYGYTF. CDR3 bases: TGTGCCAGCAGTTCTCCAGGGGAAACAGACTATGGCTACACCTTC.